The next 25 T cell receptor beta chains were all read from a single sample in a study of blood T cell repertoires in COVID-19. Using immunoSEQ multiplex PCR, the repertoire was profiled, and TCRdb retains in-frame clones only, with some absent. The data contain 180,000 or so clones, 75% to 85% of them singletons. Sequenced material: peripheral blood. The receptors were sampled from a woman aged 40 to 49 with COVID-19, enrolled during active disease.

This clone came up a few times. Other DNA sequences in the same sample also yield this CDR3. This rearrangement joins TRBV3-1 (or the pseudogene TRBV3-2) to TRBJ2-2; no clear D. CDR3 length: 13 amino acids. V lost 4 bases to trimming and J lost 2 bases, with 5 bases between them. Germline values: CDR1 LGHDT, CDR2 YNNKEL (reference sequence). The CDR3 loop reads CASSRQNTGELFF. The CDR3 DNA is TGTGCCAGCAGCCGACAAAACACCGGGGAGCTGTTTTTT.

The rearrangement uses TRBV27 and TRBJ2-3; no firm D call. V lost 8 bases, J lost 3 bases, and 9 bases lay in between. The CDR3 is 12 residues long. Germline CDR1 is MNHEY and CDR2 is SMNVEV (reference sequence). CDR3 sequence reads: CASGQYTDTQYF. The DNA for the CDR3 is TGTGCCAGCGGGCAGTATACAGATACGCAGTATTTT.

The chain has TRBV6-4 and TRBJ2-3; TRBD2 might be the D (5 bases). The germline V gene encodes CDR1 MRHNA and CDR2 SNTAGT. V lost 3 bases and J 4 bases, leaving 14 bases between the germline ends. This CDR3 is 15 amino acids long. This chain's CDR3 is CASSEKGDPSDTQYF. CDR3 bases: TGTGCCAGCAGTGAGAAGGGAGACCCATCAGATACGCAGTATTTT.

The V gene is TRBV10-2, the J gene TRBJ2-4; 9 bases match TRBD2. The CDR3 contains 15 residues. The trim removed 3 bases at V and 4 bases at J, leaving 4 bases unmatched. Germline V gene sequence: CDR1 WSHSY, CDR2 SAAADI. In DNA, the CDR3 is TGCGCCAGCAGTGAACCAGCGGGAGGAAAAAACATTCAGTACTTC. This gives the protein CASSEPAGGKNIQYF.

This clone has more than one count but fewer than ten. The V call is TRBV27, the J call TRBJ1-2; D gene unclear. Trimming stripped 5 bases from V and 0 bases from J, with 13 bases between. The V gene's germline CDR1 is MNHEY and CDR2 SMNVEV (reference sequence). The CDR3 runs to 15 residues. The CDR3 nucleotides are TGTGCCAGCAGTCTCGGGGTTCCCTCTAACTATGGCTACACCTTC. The encoded protein is CASSLGVPSNYGYTF.

This clone has just one count. This rearrangement joins TRBV6-6 to TRBJ2-7; 9 bases line up with TRBD2. The V and J ends lost 5 bases and 6 bases, in that order; junction bases with no gene match: 14. CDR3 length: 16 amino acids. The germline gives CDR1 MNHNY, CDR2 SVGAGI (reference sequence). Here the CDR3 DNA reads TGTGCCAGCAGTAGAACAATAGCGGGAGATAATGCCGAGCAGTACTTC. This encodes CASSRTIAGDNAEQYF.

This sequence joins TRBV3-1 (or the pseudogene TRBV3-2) and TRBJ2-5; 8 bases match TRBD1. V shed 2 bases and J 3 bases; nucleotides not matched to a gene: 5. The CDR3 extends over 15 amino acids. The germline V gene encodes CDR1 LGHDT and CDR2 YNNKEL (reference sequence). The CDR3 region is CASSQFGTGEETQYF. Here the CDR3 DNA reads TGTGCCAGCAGCCAATTCGGGACAGGTGAAGAGACCCAGTACTTC.

The rearrangement joins TRBV28 to TRBJ1-2; 9 bases are a match to TRBD1. The CDR3 runs to 14 residues. V shed 4 bases and J 5 bases; nucleotides not matched to a gene: 5. From germline, CDR1 is MDHEN and CDR2 SYDVKM. CDR3 sequence (DNA): TGTGCCAGCAGTTCCGGGACAGGGCGATATGGCTACACCTTC. It translates to CASSSGTGRYGYTF.

The chain uses TRBV9 and TRBJ1-6; 11 positions agree with TRBD1. The V and J ends lost 5 bases and 9 bases, in that order; junction bases with no gene match: 10. This CDR3 has 16 amino acids. CDR1 and CDR2 from the germline V gene are SGDLS and YYNGEE. CDR3 nucleotides: TGTGCCAGCAGTCTTACTCCCGGGACAGGGGGTTCACCCCTCCACTTT. Residues: CASSLTPGTGGSPLHF. The whole variable domain, remainder taken from reference TRBV9 and TRBJ1-6, is DSGVTQTPKHLITATGQRVTLRCSPRSGDLSVYWYQQSLDQGLQFLIQYYNGEERAKGNILERFSAQQFPDLHSELNLSSLELGDSALYFCASSLTPGTGGSPLHFGNGTRLTVT.

The table lists this clone with a few counts. This chain links TRBV20-1 with TRBJ1-1; D uncertain. V gave up 8 bases and J gave up 11 bases, with 15 bases separating them. Germline V gene sequence: CDR1 DFQATT, CDR2 SNEGSKA (reference sequence). The CDR3 contains 10 residues. In DNA, the CDR3 is TGCAGTACGATAGCCCGGGTGGCTTTCTTT. It specifies CSTIARVAFF.

The rearrangement joins TRBV7-9 to TRBJ2-4; possible D gene TRBD1, 5 bases. The CDR3 extends over 13 amino acids. Germline CDR1 is SEHNR and CDR2 is FQNEAQ (reference sequence). V lost 4 bases and J 6 bases, leaving 10 bases between the germline ends. CDR3 amino acids: CASSSLTGNIQYF. CDR3 sequence (DNA): TGTGCCAGCAGCTCCCTCACAGGAAACATTCAGTACTTC.

J is TRBJ2-5 and V is TRBV19; 13 positions match TRBD2. The V gene end was trimmed by 5 bases and the J gene end by 7 bases; junction bases not matched to a gene: 10. Germline CDR1 is LNHDA and CDR2 is SQIVND (reference sequence). The CDR3 is 16 residues long. The CDR3 protein is CASSDRTSGSRGTQYF. In DNA form, the CDR3 reads TGTGCCAGTAGTGACCGGACTAGCGGGAGCCGTGGGACCCAGTACTTC.

The chain joins TRBV12-1 to TRBJ2-1; the table gives TRBD2 as D, unverified against the DNA. TRBV12-1 is marked as a pseudogene. The CDR3 totals 12 residues. CDR3 in DNA: TGTGCCAGCAGCTTCGGTAACAATGAGCAGTTCTTC. Its protein is CASSFGNNEQFF.

Details on this clone: The same CDR3 also results from other DNA sequences found in this sample. This rearrangement joins TRBV9 to TRBJ2-1, with a possible D match to TRBD2 (5 bases). The CDR3 is 15 residues long. Trimming took 2 bases from V and 0 from J, leaving 9 bases between them. The germline V gene has CDR1 SGDLS and CDR2 YYNGEE. The CDR3, as DNA: TGTGCCAGCAGCGTGGGTCGGGGCTCCTACAATGAGCAGTTCTTC. Translating it yields CASSVGRGSYNEQFF.

This sequence joins TRBV5-1 and TRBJ2-2; tentatively, D is TRBD2 (5 bases). Trimming pared 3 bases from V and 0 bases from J, leaving 12 bases between. In germline, CDR1 is SGHRS, CDR2 YFSETQ. The CDR3 runs to 16 residues. The CDR3 protein is CASSSIPGTNTGELFF. CDR3 coding DNA: TGCGCCAGCAGCTCCATCCCCGGGACGAACACCGGGGAGCTGTTTTTT.

The V and J genes are TRBV28 and TRBJ1-1; D uncertain. The CDR3 consists of 13 residues. V lost 3 bases and J lost 6, with 11 bases in between. CDR1 MDHEN and CDR2 SYDVKM come from the germline V gene. The CDR3 DNA sequence: TGTGCCAGCAGTTTGGCGGGGTTCGCTGAAGCTTTCTTT. It is translated as CASSLAGFAEAFF.

The rearrangement joins TRBV7-3 to TRBJ2-2; 9 bases align to TRBD1. Per germline, CDR1 SGHTA and CDR2 FQGTGA. With 5 bases clipped from V and 5 bases from J, the junction kept 9 bases outside the gene matches. The CDR3 is 16 residues long. The CDR3 DNA is TGTGCCAGCAGCCCTACGGGACAGGGAAAAACCGGGGAGCTGTTTTTT. Translated: CASSPTGQGKTGELFF.

This rearrangement joins TRBV9 to TRBJ2-5; D unresolved. Deletions cut 0 bases from V and 3 bases from J, with 9 bases between. CDR1 SGDLS and CDR2 YYNGEE come from the germline V gene. The CDR3 has 14 amino acids. The CDR3 bases are TGTGCCAGCAGCGTAGGCAGAAGAAAAGAGACCCAGTACTTC. It specifies CASSVGRRKETQYF.

This clone occurred many times. This chain's CDR3 is CASRLSGTSGGETQYF. For the CDR3, the DNA is TGTGCCAGTAGGCTATCCGGGACTAGCGGGGGAGAGACCCAGTACTTC. The chain recombines TRBV19 with TRBJ2-5; the match to TRBD2 covers 14 bases. From germline, CDR1 is LNHDA and CDR2 SQIVND (reference sequence). V lost 6 bases, J lost 4 bases, and 7 bases stayed unmatched. The CDR3 has 16 amino acids. Variable domain in full (rest from reference TRBV19 and TRBJ2-5): DGGITQSPKYLFRKEGQNVTLSCEQNLNHDAMYWYRQDPGQGLRLIYYSQIVNDFQKGDIAEGYSVSREKKESFPLTVTSAQKNPTAFYLCASRLSGTSGGETQYFGPGTRLLVL.

The CDR3 sequence: CASSLDLDRQYTF. CDR3 DNA: TGTGCCAGCAGCTTAGATCTGGACAGGCAGTACACCTTC. V and J are TRBV7-8 and TRBJ1-2; 7 bases are shared with TRBD1. CDR1 is SGHVS and CDR2 is FQNEAQ in the germline V gene. CDR3 length: 13 amino acids. Trimming took 1 base from V and 11 from J; bases not matched to a gene: 7.

Turning to this clone: This sequence is one base from a far larger clone and is likely a read error. V is TRBV10-2 and J is TRBJ1-5, with TRBD1 as a possible D gene (6 bases). Trimming left V 6 bases short and J 1 base short, with 10 bases between. Germline loops: CDR1 WSHSY, CDR2 SAAADI. The length of the CDR3 is 14 residues. The CDR3 coding sequence is TGCGCCAGCAGCCTAGACAGGAGCAATCAGCCCCAGCATTTT. This sequence encodes CASSLDRSNQPQHF.

The gene calls are TRBV6-5 and TRBJ1-1, with 8 bases lining up with TRBD1. The CDR3 is made up of 15 amino acids. Trimming cost V 7 bases and J 7 bases; bases outside gene matches: 14. Germline assignment: CDR1 MNHEY and CDR2 SVGAGI. CDR3 sequence: CASTLLARTGSEAFF. CDR3 bases: TGTGCCAGCACGCTCCTGGCTCGGACAGGGAGTGAAGCTTTCTTT.

To note about this clone: At one end, the junction sequence differs from germline, possibly due to a read error. The rearrangement joins TRBV7-7 to TRBJ2-7; perhaps TRBD2 as D (5 bases). This CDR3 is 15 amino acids long. Germline V gene lookup returns CDR1 SSHAT and CDR2 FNYEAQ (reference sequence). The CDR3 DNA reads TGTGCTAGCAGCCCACGGCCCGGGATCAACTACGAGCAGTACTTC. This encodes CASSPRPGINYEQYF.

The CDR3 protein is CASSKIRDFTDTQYF. The DNA for the CDR3 is TGTGCCAGCAGTAAAATCCGGGACTTCACAGATACGCAGTATTTT. The chain couples TRBV6-2 or TRBV6-3 to TRBJ2-3; D may be TRBD2 (6 bases). This CDR3 region has 15 residues. Between the trimmed V and J ends, which lost 5 bases and 2 bases, there was a span of 14 bases. In germline, CDR1 is MNHEY, CDR2 SVGEGT.

The V call is TRBV19, the J call TRBJ2-5, with a tentative D call TRBD2 (5 bases). Trimming left V 5 bases short and J 5 bases short, with 9 bases between. The CDR3 is made up of 12 amino acids. Looked up from germline, CDR1 is LNHDA and CDR2 is SQIVND (reference sequence). CDR3 in DNA: TGTGCCAGTAGTCAGTCGGGGGAGACCCAGTACTTC. This sequence encodes CASSQSGETQYF.